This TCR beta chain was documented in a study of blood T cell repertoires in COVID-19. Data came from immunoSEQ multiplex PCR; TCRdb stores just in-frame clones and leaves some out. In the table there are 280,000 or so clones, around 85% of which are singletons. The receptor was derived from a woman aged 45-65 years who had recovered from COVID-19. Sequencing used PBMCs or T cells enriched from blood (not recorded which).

The CDR3 sequence is CASSQVADTEAFF. CDR3 DNA sequence: TGTGCCAGCAGCCAAGTGGCAGACACTGAAGCTTTCTTT. The J gene is TRBJ1-1, the V gene TRBV3-1 (or the pseudogene TRBV3-2); D gene ambiguous. CDR1 and CDR2 from the germline V gene are LGHDT and YNNKEL (reference sequence). V lost 1 base to trimming and J lost 3 bases, with 6 bases between them. The CDR3 has 13 residues.